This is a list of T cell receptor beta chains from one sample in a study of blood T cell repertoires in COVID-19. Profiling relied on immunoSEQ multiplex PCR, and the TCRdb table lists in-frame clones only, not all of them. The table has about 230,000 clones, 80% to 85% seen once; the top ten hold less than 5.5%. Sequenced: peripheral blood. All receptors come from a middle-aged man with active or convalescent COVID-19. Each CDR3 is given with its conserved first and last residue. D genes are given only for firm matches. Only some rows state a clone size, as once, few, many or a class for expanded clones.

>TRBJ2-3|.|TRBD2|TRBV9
TGTGCCAGCAGCGTAGGGCTAGCGGGGGCCACAGATACGCAGTATTTT
CASSVGLAGATDTQYF
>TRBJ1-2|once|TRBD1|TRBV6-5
TGTGCCAGCGCAGGGGGCAACTATGGCTACACCTTC
CASAGGNYGYTF
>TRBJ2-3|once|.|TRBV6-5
TGTGCCAGCAGTTACTCGGCAGACACAGATACGCAGTATTTT
CASSYSADTDTQYF
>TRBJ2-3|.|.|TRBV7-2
TGTGCCAGCAGTCCAAGCGGGTACTACACAGATACGCAGTATTTT
CASSPSGYYTDTQYF
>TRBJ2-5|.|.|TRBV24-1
TGTGCCACCAGTGATTTGCGTGGCGGTTCGGGAGAGACCCAGTACTTC
CATSDLRGGSGETQYF
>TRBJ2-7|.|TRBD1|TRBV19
TGTGCCAGTTCAGGGGGCAAGGACGAGCAGTACTTC
CASSGGKDEQYF
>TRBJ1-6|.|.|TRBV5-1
TGCGCCAGCAGCTTGAGGGGAAGCCTCCTCAATTCACCCCTCCACTTT
CASSLRGSLLNSPLHF
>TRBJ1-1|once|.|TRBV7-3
TGTGCCAGCAGCTTAAATCCGGGGGTGAACACTGAAGCTTTCTTT
CASSLNPGVNTEAFF
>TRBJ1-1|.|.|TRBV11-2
TGTGCCAGCAGCCCAGGCCCACAGGGAGATACTGAAGCTTTCTTT
CASSPGPQGDTEAFF
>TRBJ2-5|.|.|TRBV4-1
TGCGCCAGCAGCCAAGATCAGTTGCGGGGTTCGGAGACCCAGTACTTC
CASSQDQLRGSETQYF
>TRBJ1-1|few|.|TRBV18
TGTGCCAGCCGGACATCTAACACTGAAGCTTTCTTT
CASRTSNTEAFF
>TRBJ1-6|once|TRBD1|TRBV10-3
TGTGCCATCAGTGCCCTGACAGGGGGAAATTCACCCCTCCACTTT
CAISALTGGNSPLHF
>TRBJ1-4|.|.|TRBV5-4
TGTGCCAGCAGCTTAGACACGAATGAAAAACTGTTTTTT
CASSLDTNEKLFF
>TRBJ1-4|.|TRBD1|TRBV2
TGTGCCAGCGGGGACAGGGTCGAAAAACTGTTTTTT
CASGDRVEKLFF
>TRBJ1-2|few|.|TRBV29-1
TGCAGCGTTGGAGGTCTGTGGGGCTACACCTTC
CSVGGLWGYTF
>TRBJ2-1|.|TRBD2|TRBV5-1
TGCGCCAGCAGCTTGTTTCTAGCGGGGAACAATGAGCAGTTCTTC
CASSLFLAGNNEQFF
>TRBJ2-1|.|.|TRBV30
TGTGCCTGGAATCCCCTAATACGGGGGATCTTCCGAAATGAGCAGTTCTTC
CAWNPLIRGIFRNEQFF
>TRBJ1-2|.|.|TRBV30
TGTGCCTGGAGTGTACGCCAGGGGTCCTATGGCTACACCTTC
CAWSVRQGSYGYTF
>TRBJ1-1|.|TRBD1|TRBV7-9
TGTGCCAGCAGTCGGCCTGGGCAGGGGGAAGCTGAAGCTTTCTTT
CASSRPGQGEAEAFF
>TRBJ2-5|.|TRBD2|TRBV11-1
TGTGCCAGCAGCTCGGGACTAGCGGCAGAGACCCAGTACTTC
CASSSGLAAETQYF
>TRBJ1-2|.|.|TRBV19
TGTGCCAGTAGTATAGGCGCCGGACAGAATATCTATGGCTACACCTTC
CASSIGAGQNIYGYTF
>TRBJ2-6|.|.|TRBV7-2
TGTGCCAGCAGCTTAGTAGGGGCCTCCTCTGGGGCCAACGTCCTGACTTTC
CASSLVGASSGANVLTF
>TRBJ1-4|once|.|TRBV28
TGTGCCAGCAGTTTGGGTGGACAGAAGAATGAAAAACTGTTTTTT
CASSLGGQKNEKLFF
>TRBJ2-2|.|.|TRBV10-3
TGTGCCATCAGTGAATCAGGGGACACCGGGGAGCTGTTTTTT
CAISESGDTGELFF
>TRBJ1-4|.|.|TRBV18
TGTGCCAGCTCACCACGGGCAGTTAATGAAAAACTGTTTTTT
CASSPRAVNEKLFF
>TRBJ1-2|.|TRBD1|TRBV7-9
TGTGCCAGCAGCTTCTTTCAGGGGGCAGACTATGGCTACACCTTC
CASSFFQGADYGYTF
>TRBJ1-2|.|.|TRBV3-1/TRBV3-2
TGTGCCAGCAGCCAAGAAAGGGGCCGGGGCTACACCTTC
CASSQERGRGYTF
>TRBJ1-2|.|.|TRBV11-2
TGTGCCAGCAGCTTAGGTGGCAGTTCCTATGGCTACACCTTC
CASSLGGSSYGYTF
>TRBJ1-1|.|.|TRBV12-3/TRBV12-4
TGTGCCAGCAGCCCGACTGCGAACACTGAAGCTTTCTTT
CASSPTANTEAFF
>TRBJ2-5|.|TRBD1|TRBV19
TGTGCCAGTAGTATTGGTTCGGGACAGCGAGCAGAGACCCAGTACTTC
CASSIGSGQRAETQYF
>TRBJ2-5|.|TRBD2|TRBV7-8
TGTGCCAGCAGCCCCAGGACTAGCGGGGGCGAGACCCAGTACTTC
CASSPRTSGGETQYF
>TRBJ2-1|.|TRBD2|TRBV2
TGTGCCAGCAGTGAAGCGGGCGGGGGGCCCTACAATGAGCAGTTCTTC
CASSEAGGGPYNEQFF
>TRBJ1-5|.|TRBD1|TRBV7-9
TGTGCCAGCAGCGGGGGACAGGGGTACGGACAGCCCCAGCATTTT
CASSGGQGYGQPQHF